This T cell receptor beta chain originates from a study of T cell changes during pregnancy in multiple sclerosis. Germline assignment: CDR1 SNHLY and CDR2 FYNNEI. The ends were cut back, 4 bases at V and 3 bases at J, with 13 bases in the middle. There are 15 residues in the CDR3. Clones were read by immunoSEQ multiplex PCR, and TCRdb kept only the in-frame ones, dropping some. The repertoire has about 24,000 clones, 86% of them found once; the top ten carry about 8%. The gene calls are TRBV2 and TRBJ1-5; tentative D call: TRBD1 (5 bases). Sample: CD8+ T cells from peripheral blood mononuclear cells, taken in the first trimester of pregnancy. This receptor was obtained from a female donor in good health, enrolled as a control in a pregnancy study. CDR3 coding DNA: TGTGCCAGCAGTGCTGACAGAGAAGACAATCAGCCCCAGCATTTT. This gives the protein CASSADREDNQPQHF.